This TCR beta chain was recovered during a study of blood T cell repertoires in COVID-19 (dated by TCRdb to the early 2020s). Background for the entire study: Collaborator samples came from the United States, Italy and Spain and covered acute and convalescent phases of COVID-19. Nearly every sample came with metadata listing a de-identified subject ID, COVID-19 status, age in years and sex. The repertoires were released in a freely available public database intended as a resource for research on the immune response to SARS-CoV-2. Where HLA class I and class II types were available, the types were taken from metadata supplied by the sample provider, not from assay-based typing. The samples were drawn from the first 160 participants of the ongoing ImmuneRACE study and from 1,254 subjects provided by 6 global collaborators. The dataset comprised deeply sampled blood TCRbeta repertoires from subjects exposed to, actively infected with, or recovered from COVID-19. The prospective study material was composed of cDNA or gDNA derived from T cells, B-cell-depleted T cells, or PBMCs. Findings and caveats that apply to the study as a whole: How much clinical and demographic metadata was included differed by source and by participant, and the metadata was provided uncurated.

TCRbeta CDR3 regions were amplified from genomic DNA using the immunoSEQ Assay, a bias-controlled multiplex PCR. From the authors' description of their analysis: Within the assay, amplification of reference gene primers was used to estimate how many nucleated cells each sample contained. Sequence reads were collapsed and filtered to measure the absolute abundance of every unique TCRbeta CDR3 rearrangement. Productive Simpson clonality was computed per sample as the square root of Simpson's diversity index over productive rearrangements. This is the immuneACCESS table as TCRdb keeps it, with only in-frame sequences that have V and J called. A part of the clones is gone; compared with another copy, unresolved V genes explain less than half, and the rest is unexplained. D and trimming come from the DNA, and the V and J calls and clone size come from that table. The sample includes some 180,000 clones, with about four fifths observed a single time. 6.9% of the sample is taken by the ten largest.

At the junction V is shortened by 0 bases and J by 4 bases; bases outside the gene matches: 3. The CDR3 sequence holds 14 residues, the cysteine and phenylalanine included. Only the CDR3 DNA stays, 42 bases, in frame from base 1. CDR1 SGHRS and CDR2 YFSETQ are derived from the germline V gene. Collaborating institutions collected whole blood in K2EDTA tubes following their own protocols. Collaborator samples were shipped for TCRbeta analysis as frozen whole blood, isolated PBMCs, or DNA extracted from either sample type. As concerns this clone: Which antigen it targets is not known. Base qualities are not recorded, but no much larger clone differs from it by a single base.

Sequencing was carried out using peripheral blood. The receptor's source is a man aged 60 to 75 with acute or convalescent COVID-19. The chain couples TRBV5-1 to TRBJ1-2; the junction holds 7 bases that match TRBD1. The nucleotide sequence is TGCGCCAGCAGCTTGGTAGGGGGCAGCTATGGCTACACCTTC. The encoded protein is CASSLVGGSYGYTF. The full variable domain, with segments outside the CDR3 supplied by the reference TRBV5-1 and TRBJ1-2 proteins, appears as KAGVTQTPRYLIKTRGQQVTLSCSPISGHRSVSWYQQTPGQGLQFLFEYFSETQRNKGNFPGRFSGRQFSNSRSEMNVSTLELGDSALYLCASSLVGGSYGYTFGSGTRLTVV.